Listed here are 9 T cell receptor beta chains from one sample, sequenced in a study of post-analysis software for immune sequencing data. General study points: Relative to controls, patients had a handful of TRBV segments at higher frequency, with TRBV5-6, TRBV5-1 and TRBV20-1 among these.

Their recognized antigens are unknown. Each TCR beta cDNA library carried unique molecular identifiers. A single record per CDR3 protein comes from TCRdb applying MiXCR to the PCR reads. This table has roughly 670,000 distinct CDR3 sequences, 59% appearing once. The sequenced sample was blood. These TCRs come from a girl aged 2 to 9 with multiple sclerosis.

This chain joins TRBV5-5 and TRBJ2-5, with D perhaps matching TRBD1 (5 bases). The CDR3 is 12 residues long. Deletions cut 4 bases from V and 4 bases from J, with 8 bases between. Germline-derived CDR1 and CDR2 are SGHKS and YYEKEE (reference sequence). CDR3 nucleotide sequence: TGTGCCAGCAGCAGACAGCCAGAGACCCAGTACTTC. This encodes CASSRQPETQYF.

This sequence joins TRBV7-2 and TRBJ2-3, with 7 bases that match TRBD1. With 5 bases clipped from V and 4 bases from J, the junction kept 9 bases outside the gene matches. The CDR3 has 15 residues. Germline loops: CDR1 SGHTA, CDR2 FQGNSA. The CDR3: CASSPRQGAADTQYF. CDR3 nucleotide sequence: TGTGCCAGCAGCCCGCGACAGGGCGCGGCAGATACGCAGTATTTT.

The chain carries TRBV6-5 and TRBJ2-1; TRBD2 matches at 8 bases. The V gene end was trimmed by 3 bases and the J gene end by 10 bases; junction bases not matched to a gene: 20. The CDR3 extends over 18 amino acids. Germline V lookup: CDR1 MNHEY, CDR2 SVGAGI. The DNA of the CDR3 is TGTGCCAGCAGTTATCAGGGGACCCCGCGGGAGGCCGGTCGCGAGCAGTTCTTC. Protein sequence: CASSYQGTPREAGREQFF.

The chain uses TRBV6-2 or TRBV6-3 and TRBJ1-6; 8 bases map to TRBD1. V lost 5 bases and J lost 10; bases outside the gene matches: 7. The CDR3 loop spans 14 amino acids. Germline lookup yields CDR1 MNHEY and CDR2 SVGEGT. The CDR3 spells CASSRTGSGSPLHF. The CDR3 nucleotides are TGTGCCAGCAGTCGGACAGGGAGCGGGTCACCCCTCCACTTT.

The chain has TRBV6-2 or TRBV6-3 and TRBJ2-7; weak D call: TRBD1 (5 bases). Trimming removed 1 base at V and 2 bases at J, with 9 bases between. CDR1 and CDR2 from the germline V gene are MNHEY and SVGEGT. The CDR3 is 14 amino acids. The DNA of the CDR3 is TGTGCCAGCAGTTACTTTGGCAGGGCCTACGAGCAGTACTTC. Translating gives CASSYFGRAYEQYF.

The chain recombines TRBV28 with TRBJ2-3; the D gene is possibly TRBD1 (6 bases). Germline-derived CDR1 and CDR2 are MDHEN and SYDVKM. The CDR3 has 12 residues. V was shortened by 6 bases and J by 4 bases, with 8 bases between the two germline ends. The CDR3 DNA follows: TGTGCCAGCAGACAGGGTGCAGATACGCAGTATTTT. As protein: CASRQGADTQYF.

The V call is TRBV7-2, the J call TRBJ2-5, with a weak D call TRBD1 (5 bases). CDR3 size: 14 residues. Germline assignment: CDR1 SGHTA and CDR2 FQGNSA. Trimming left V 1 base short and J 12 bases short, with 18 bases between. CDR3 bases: TGTGCCAGCAGCTTAGGACGTAATCAGGGTTCCGAGTACTTC. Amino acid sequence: CASSLGRNQGSEYF.

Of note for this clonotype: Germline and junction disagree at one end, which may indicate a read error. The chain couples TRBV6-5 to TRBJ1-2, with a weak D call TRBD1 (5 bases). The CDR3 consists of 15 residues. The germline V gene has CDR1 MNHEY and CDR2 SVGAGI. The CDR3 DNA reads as TGTGCCAGCAGTTACACGGGGCTAGGAACCTATGGCTACATCTTC. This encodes CASSYTGLGTYGYIF.

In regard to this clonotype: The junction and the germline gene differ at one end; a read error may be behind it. The CDR3 coding sequence is TGTGCCAGCCCACCGAGGGGGAGCGCTGAAAAACTGTTTTTT. Its translation is CASPPRGSAEKLFF. This chain uses TRBV18 with TRBJ1-4; TRBD1 is a possible D gene (6 bases). Germline V gene lookup returns CDR1 KGHSH and CDR2 LQKENI. CDR3 length equals 14 residues.